The text below deals with one T cell receptor (beta chain). These data originate in a study of blood T cell repertoires in COVID-19. As for the study in general: The analysed material was cDNA or gDNA that came from T cells, B-cell-depleted T cells, or PBMCs.

Here immunoSEQ multiplex PCR was the method, and the copy in TCRdb shows in-frame clones only, minus some. The repertoire holds 150,000 to 180,000 clones, with approximately 85% as singletons. Patients from Seattle were sampled longitudinally, starting during active infection. The sequenced sample consisted of peripheral blood. This sequence was found in an older woman with COVID-19, enrolled during active disease.

This CDR3 reads CASSPRLQGATPEAFF. The CDR3 region has the DNA TGTGCCAGCTCACCAAGGCTGCAGGGGGCGACCCCCGAAGCTTTCTTT. The chain recombines TRBV18 with TRBJ1-1; 8 nucleotides align to TRBD1. CDR3 length equals 16 residues. Trimming removed 2 bases from V and 8 bases from J; junction bases left unmatched: 13. Germline V gene data show CDR1 as KGHSH and CDR2 as LQKENI.